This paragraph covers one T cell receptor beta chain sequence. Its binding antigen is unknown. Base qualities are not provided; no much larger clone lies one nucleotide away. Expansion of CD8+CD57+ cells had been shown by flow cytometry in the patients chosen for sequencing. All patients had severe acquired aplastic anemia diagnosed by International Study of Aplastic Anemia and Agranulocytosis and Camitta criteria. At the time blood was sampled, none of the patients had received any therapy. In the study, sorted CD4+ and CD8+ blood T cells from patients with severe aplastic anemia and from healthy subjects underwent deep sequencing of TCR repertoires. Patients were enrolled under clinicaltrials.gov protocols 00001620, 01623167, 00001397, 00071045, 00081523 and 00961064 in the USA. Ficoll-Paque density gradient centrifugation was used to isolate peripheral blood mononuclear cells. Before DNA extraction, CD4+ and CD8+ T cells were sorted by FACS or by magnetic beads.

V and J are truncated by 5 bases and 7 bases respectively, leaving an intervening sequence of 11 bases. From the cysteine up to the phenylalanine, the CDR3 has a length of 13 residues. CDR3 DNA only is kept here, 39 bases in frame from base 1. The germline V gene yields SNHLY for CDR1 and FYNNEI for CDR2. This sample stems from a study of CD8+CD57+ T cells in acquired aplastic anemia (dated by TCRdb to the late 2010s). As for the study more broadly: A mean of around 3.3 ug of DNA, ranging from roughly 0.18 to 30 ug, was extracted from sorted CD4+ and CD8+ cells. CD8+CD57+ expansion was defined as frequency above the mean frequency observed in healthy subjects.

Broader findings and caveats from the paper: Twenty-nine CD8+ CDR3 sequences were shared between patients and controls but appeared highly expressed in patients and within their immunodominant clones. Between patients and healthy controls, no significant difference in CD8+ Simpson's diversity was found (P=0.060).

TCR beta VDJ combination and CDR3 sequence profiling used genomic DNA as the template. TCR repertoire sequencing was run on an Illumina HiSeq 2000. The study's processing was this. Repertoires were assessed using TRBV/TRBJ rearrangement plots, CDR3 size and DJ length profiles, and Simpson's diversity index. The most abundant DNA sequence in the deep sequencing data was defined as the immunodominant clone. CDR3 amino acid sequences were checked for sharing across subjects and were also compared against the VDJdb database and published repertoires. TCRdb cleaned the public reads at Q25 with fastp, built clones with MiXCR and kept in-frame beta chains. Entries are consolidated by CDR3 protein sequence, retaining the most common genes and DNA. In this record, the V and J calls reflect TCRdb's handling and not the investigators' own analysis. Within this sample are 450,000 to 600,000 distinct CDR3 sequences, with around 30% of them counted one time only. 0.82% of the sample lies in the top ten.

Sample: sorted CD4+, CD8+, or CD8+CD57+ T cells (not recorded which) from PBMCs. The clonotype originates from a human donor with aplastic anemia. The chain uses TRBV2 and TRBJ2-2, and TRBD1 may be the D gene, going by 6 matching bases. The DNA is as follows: TGTGCCAGCAGTCAGGGGAATGTCGGGGAGCTGTTTTTT. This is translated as CASSQGNVGELFF.